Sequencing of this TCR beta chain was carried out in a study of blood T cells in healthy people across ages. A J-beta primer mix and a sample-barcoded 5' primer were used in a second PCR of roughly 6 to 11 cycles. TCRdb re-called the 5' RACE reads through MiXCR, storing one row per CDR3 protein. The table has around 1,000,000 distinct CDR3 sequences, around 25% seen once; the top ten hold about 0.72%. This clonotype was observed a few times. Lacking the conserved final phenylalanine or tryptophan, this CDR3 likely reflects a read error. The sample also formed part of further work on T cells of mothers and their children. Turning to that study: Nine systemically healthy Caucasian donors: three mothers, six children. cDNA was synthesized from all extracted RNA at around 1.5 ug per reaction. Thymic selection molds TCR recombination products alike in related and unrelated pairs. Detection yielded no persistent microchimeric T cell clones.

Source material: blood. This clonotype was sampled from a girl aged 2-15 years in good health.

The CDR3 DNA reads TGTACCAGCGGACAGGAAGGCGGCTACACCCTC. Its protein product is CTSGQEGGYTL. The chain has TRBV3-1 and TRBJ1-2; 7 positions match TRBD1. CDR3 length equals 11 residues. Germline assignment: CDR1 LGHDT and CDR2 YNNKEL (reference sequence).